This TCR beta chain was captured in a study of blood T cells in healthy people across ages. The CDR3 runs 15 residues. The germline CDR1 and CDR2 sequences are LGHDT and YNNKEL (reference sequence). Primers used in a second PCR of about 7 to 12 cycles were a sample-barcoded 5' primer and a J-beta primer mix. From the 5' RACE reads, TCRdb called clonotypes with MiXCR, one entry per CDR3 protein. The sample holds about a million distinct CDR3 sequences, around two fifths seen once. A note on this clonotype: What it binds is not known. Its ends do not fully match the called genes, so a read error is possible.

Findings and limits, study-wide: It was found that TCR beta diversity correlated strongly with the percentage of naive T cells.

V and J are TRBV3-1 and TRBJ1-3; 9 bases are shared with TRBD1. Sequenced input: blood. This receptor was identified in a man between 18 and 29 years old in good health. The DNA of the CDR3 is TGTGCCAGCAGCCCGACAGGGGGACTTGGAAACACCACATATTTT. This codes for CASSPTGGLGNTTYF. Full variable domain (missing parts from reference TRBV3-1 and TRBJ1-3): DTAVSQTPKYLVTQMGNDKSIKCEQNLGHDTMYWYKQDSKKFLKIMFSYNNKELIINETVPNRFSPKSPDKAHLNLHINSLELGDSAVYFCASSPTGGLGNTTYFGEGSWLTVV.